These T cell receptor beta chains were read from a single sample in a study of T-cell reconstitution after alpha-beta-depleted transplantation in children. TCRdb reprocessed the PCR reads via MiXCR and lists one record per CDR3 protein. In the table there are 330,000 or so distinct CDR3 sequences, under 13% of which are singletons. Source: PBMCs from the stem cell graft donor, taken from the stem cell graft. These receptors were taken from a human donor who donated a stem cell graft to a child with acute lymphoblastic leukemia. Each CDR3 is given with its conserved first and last residue. A D gene is named only where the DNA matches it firmly. Clone size is not always given. Where it is, it says once, few, many or a class for expanded clones.

D gene	V gene	clone size	J gene	CDR3 protein	CDR3 DNA
.	TRBV9	few	TRBJ2-1	CASSVAAIGSYNEQFF	TGTGCCAGCAGCGTAGCTGCCATAGGCTCCTACAATGAGCAGTTCTTC
.	TRBV7-9	few	TRBJ1-1	CASSFGTIPTEAFF	TGTGCCAGCAGCTTCGGCACGATTCCCACTGAAGCTTTCTTT
.	TRBV7-2	.	TRBJ2-1	CASSLMTNEQFF	TGTGCCAGCAGCTTAATGACGAATGAGCAGTTCTTC
.	TRBV5-1	.	TRBJ2-7	CAKGPDREGEQYF	TGCGCCAAGGGCCCCGACAGGGAGGGCGAGCAGTACTTC
.	TRBV7-9	.	TRBJ2-7	CASSVGDHYEQYF	TGTGCCAGCAGCGTAGGGGATCACTACGAGCAGTACTTC
.	TRBV10-3	.	TRBJ2-1	CAISEDRSSYNEQFF	TGTGCCATCAGTGAAGACAGGAGCTCCTACAATGAGCAGTTCTTC
.	TRBV5-1	many	TRBJ2-7	CASSFGNEQYF	TGCGCCAGCAGCTTCGGGAACGAGCAGTACTTC
.	TRBV7-3	.	TRBJ2-2	CASSARTRGTGELFF	TGTGCCAGCAGCGCCCGGACGAGGGGCACCGGGGAGCTGTTTTTT
TRBD1	TRBV4-3	few	TRBJ2-2	CASSQGQGWELFF	TGCGCCAGCAGCCAGGGACAGGGATGGGAGCTGTTTTTT
.	TRBV27	.	TRBJ1-1	CASSIQGRNTEAFF	TGTGCCAGCAGCATACAGGGTAGGAACACTGAAGCTTTCTTT
TRBD2	TRBV18	few	TRBJ2-7	CASSPPTSAQREQYF	TGTGCCAGCTCACCACCCACTAGCGCCCAAAGGGAGCAGTACTTC
TRBD1	TRBV25-1	.	TRBJ1-1	CASSESTGRGGTEAFF	TGTGCCAGCAGTGAATCGACAGGGCGCGGGGGCACTGAAGCTTTCTTT
TRBD2	TRBV4-3	.	TRBJ2-3	CASSHDRGLANTDTQYF	TGCGCCAGCAGCCATGACCGTGGACTAGCGAACACAGATACGCAGTATTTT
.	TRBV7-2	.	TRBJ2-5	CASTPGTGETQYF	TGTGCCAGCACCCCCGGGACGGGGGAGACCCAGTACTTC
.	TRBV20-1	few	TRBJ1-4	CSARELSGPGLNEKLFF	TGCAGTGCTAGAGAGTTGAGTGGTCCGGGACTTAATGAAAAACTGTTTTTT
.	TRBV5-1	.	TRBJ2-7	CASSLNSPPREQYF	TGCGCCAGCAGCTTGAATTCTCCCCCCCGGGAGCAGTACTTC
TRBD1	TRBV18	.	TRBJ1-2	CASSPVTGTGDFYGYTF	TGTGCCAGCTCACCGGTCACCGGGACAGGGGATTTCTATGGCTACACCTTC
TRBD2	TRBV7-2	.	TRBJ2-1	CASSLGLAGVDSEQFF	TGTGCCAGCAGCTTAGGGCTAGCGGGAGTTGACAGTGAGCAGTTCTTC
.	TRBV7-9	few	TRBJ2-1	CASSPGSEQFF	TGTGCCAGCAGCCCCGGGTCTGAGCAGTTCTTC
TRBD2	TRBV4-2	few	TRBJ2-2	CASSQDPSGNTGELFF	TGTGCCAGCAGCCAAGATCCTAGCGGGAACACCGGGGAGCTGTTTTTT
TRBD2	TRBV20-1	.	TRBJ2-3	CRTRVAGSTDTQYF	TGCAGAACTCGGGTAGCGGGAAGCACAGATACGCAGTATTTT
.	TRBV27	few	TRBJ2-1	CASRIPRSSYNEQFF	TGTGCCAGCCGAATCCCTAGGAGCTCCTACAATGAGCAGTTCTTC
.	TRBV3-1	few	TRBJ1-3	CASSQAGQGAGNTIYF	TGTGCCAGCAGCCAGGCGGGGCAGGGCGCTGGAAACACCATATATTTT
.	TRBV28	few	TRBJ1-2	CASSQNQGFQEGYTF	TGTGCCAGCAGCCAAAACCAGGGGTTCCAGGAGGGCTACACCTTC
TRBD1	TRBV5-6	few	TRBJ2-3	CASSPGQGATLSTDTQYF	TGTGCCAGCAGCCCGGGACAGGGGGCGACCCTTAGCACAGATACGCAGTATTTT
.	TRBV5-1	many	TRBJ2-1	CASSLLSTGGNEQFF	TGCGCCAGCAGCTTGTTGTCCACCGGGGGCAATGAGCAGTTCTTC
.	TRBV10-3	.	TRBJ2-7	CAISELGGGASSYEQYF	TGTGCCATCAGTGAGCTGGGCGGCGGCGCCAGCTCCTACGAGCAGTACTTC